Following are 9 T cell receptor beta chains from one sample sequenced in a study of beta chain features in type 1 diabetes. The investigators reverse transcribed all of the isolated RNA, so they sequenced expressed TCRB transcripts. This table comes from immunoSEQ multiplex PCR, and its TCRdb copy is limited to in-frame clones, with some not included. Counted here are 130,000 to 150,000 clones, about 7% occurring once; the ten biggest clones make up roughly 1.5%. Sequencing was carried out using central memory CD4+ T cells from blood. The receptors stem from a woman in her 30s in good health.

The chain employs TRBV29-1 and TRBJ1-2, with unresolved D. The V and J ends lost 6 bases and 0 bases respectively, with 8 bases between them. CDR1 is SQVTM, CDR2 ANQGSEA, per germline. The CDR3 runs 12 residues. CDR3 sequence reads: CSVELPNYGYTF. The CDR3 region has the DNA TGCAGCGTCGAGTTACCTAACTATGGCTACACCTTC.

V gene TRBV2 combines with J gene TRBJ1-5; a possible D gene is TRBD1 (5 bases). Germline-derived CDR1 and CDR2 are SNHLY and FYNNEI. V lost 3 bases and J 3 bases, leaving 9 bases between the germline ends. The CDR3 is 14 amino acids. The CDR3 nucleotides read TGTGCCAGCAGTGAGACAGAACCCAATCAGCCCCAGCATTTT. It is translated as CASSETEPNQPQHF.

This clone was picked up many times. The rearrangement uses TRBV28 and TRBJ1-5; maybe TRBD1 (5 bases). The germline CDR1 and CDR2 sequences are MDHEN and SYDVKM. The CDR3 sequence is 14 residues long. The V and J ends lost 3 bases and 6 bases respectively, with 12 bases between them. For the CDR3, the DNA is TGTGCCAGCAGTTTGTATGGGGGGGTTCAGCCCCAGCATTTT. Protein: CASSLYGGVQPQHF.

This clone was recorded a few times. The genes are TRBV7-2 and TRBJ2-1, with a weak D call TRBD2 (6 bases). Germline CDR1 and CDR2: SGHTA and FQGNSA. The CDR3 runs to 16 residues. V was pared by 1 base and J by 1 base, with 11 bases between. CDR3 sequence: CASSLERVGSYNEQFF. The CDR3 nucleotides are TGTGCCAGCAGCTTAGAGCGGGTAGGTTCCTACAATGAGCAGTTCTTC. Using reference TRBV7-2 and TRBJ2-1 for the parts outside the CDR3, the full variable domain is GAGVSQSPSNKVTEKGKDVELRCDPISGHTALYWYRQSLGQGLEFLIYFQGNSAPDKSGLPSDRFSAERTGGSVSTLTIQRTQQEDSAVYLCASSLERVGSYNEQFFGPGTRLTVL.

The chain uses TRBV5-1 and TRBJ2-5, with 9 bases identical to TRBD2. The CDR3 totals 16 residues. Germline CDR1 and CDR2: SGHRS and YFSETQ. After removal of 0 bases from V and 5 bases from J, the junction contained 8 bases not matched to a gene. This CDR3 is CASSLDSGGKWETQYF. CDR3 bases: TGCGCCAGCAGCTTGGATAGCGGGGGTAAATGGGAGACCCAGTACTTC. Together with reference TRBV5-1 and TRBJ2-5, the CDR3 gives the full variable domain: KAGVTQTPRYLIKTRGQQVTLSCSPISGHRSVSWYQQTPGQGLQFLFEYFSETQRNKGNFPGRFSGRQFSNSRSEMNVSTLELGDSALYLCASSLDSGGKWETQYFGPGTRLLVL.

The chain has TRBV4-3 and TRBJ2-3; D unresolved. The CDR3 totals 15 residues. The V and J ends lost 0 bases and 0 bases respectively, with 7 bases between them. Germline V CDR1 and CDR2: LGHNA, YSLEER. CDR3 coding DNA: TGCGCCAGCAGCCAAGATCTAGGCAGCACAGATACGCAGTATTTT. It is translated as CASSQDLGSTDTQYF.

There are many counts of this clone. The gene calls are TRBV18 and TRBJ2-7, with 9 bases fitting TRBD2. CDR1 and CDR2 (germline): KGHSH, LQKENI. The CDR3 has 15 residues. After removal of 3 bases from V and 6 bases from J, the junction contained 9 bases not matched to a gene. CDR3 amino acids: CASSPGSSGTGEQYF. In nucleotides, the CDR3 is TGTGCCAGCTCACCTGGGTCTAGCGGGACCGGCGAGCAGTACTTC.

The gene calls are TRBV5-1 and TRBJ2-7; D is uncertain. The CDR3 totals 14 residues. V lost 2 bases, J lost 2 bases, and 11 bases lay in between. Germline V CDR1 and CDR2: SGHRS, YFSETQ. CDR3 protein: CASSFSREAYEQYF. The CDR3 region has the DNA TGCGCCAGCAGCTTTAGTAGAGAGGCCTACGAGCAGTACTTC.

The table lists this clone with a few counts. The chain combines TRBV14 with TRBJ2-5; D is undetermined. The DNA end favors TRBJ2-7, so the J call may be wrong. The germline V gene has CDR1 SGHDN and CDR2 FVKESK. This CDR3 is built from 12 residues. The CDR3 sequence is CASSQNYYEQYF. CDR3 DNA: TGTGCCAGCAGCCAAAATTACTACGAGCAGTACTTC.